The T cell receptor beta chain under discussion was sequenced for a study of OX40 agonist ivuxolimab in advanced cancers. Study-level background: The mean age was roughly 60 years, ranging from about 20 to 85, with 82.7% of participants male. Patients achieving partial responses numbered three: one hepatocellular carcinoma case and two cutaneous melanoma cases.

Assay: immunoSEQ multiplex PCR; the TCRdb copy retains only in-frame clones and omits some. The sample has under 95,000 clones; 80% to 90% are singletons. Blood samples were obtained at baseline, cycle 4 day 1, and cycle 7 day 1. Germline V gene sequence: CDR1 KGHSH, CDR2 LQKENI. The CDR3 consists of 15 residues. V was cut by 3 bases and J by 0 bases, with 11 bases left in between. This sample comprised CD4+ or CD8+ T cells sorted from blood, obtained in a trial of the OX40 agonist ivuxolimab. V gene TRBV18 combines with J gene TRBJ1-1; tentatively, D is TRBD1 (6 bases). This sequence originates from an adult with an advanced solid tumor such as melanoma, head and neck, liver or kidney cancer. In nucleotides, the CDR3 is TGTGCCAGCTCACCTGCAGGGGTGGTGAACACTGAAGCTTTCTTT. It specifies CASSPAGVVNTEAFF.